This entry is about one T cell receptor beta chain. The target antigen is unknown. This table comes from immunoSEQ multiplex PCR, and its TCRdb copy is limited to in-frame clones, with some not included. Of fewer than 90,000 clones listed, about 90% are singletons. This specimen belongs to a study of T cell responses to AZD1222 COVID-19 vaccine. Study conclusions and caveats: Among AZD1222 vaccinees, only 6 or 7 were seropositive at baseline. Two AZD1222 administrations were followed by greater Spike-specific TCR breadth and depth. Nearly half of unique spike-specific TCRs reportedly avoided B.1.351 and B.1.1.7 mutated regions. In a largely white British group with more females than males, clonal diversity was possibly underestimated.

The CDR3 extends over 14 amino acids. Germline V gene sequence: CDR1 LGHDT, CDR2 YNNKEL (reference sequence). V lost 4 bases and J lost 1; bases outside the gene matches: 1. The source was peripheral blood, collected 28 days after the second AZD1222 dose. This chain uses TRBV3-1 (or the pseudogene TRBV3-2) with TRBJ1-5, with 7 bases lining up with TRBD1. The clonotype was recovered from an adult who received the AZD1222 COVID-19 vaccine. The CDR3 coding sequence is TGTGCCAGCAGCCCAGGGGGAAGCAATCAGCCCCAGCATTTT. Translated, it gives CASSPGGSNQPQHF.